The 26 T cell receptor beta chains listed next were all sequenced from one sample in a study of identifying expanded T cells in peripheral blood. Method: immunoSEQ multiplex PCR; TCRdb's copy keeps in-frame clones and lacks some. The sample lists about 50,000 clones; about 80% were seen once. The specimen sequenced was blood. These receptors were taken from a person aged 18 to 69 in good health.

The chain joins TRBV2 to TRBJ1-6, with D uncertain. Between the trimmed V and J ends, which lost 7 bases and 8 bases, there was a span of 15 bases. The CDR3 is 14 amino acids. Germline CDR1 and CDR2: SNHLY and FYNNEI. This CDR3 reads CASILGREYSPLHF. In DNA, the CDR3 is TGTGCCAGCATCCTGGGGAGGGAATATTCACCCCTCCACTTT.

V and J are TRBV7-9 and TRBJ1-2, with 8 bases identical to TRBD1. This CDR3 is 15 amino acids long. Germline V gene data show CDR1 as SEHNR and CDR2 as FQNEAQ (reference sequence). V shed 1 base and J 6 bases; nucleotides not matched to a gene: 7. The CDR3 spells CASSLGGRGRDGYTF. The CDR3 nucleotides read TGTGCCAGCAGCTTAGGGGGCAGGGGGCGAGATGGCTACACCTTC.

The gene calls are TRBV9 and TRBJ1-1; D ambiguous. Germline V gene data show CDR1 as SGDLS and CDR2 as YYNGEE. The CDR3 has 13 residues. Trimming took off 2 bases at V and 1 base at J, with 6 bases between the two ends. CDR3 region: CASSVHPNTEAFF. CDR3 coding DNA: TGTGCCAGCAGCGTTCACCCGAACACTGAAGCTTTCTTT.

The chain uses TRBV19 and TRBJ1-6, with D unresolved. Germline assignment: CDR1 LNHDA and CDR2 SQIVND (reference sequence). The CDR3 sequence is 14 residues long. V was cut by 5 bases and J by 10 bases, with 15 bases left in between. Written as DNA, the CDR3 is TGTGCCAGTAGTCACCAATCGGGTCAGTCACCCCTCCACTTT. Its translation is CASSHQSGQSPLHF. Based on the CDR3 plus reference TRBV19 and TRBJ1-6, the full variable domain is DGGITQSPKYLFRKEGQNVTLSCEQNLNHDAMYWYRQDPGQGLRLIYYSQIVNDFQKGDIAEGYSVSREKKESFPLTVTSAQKNPTAFYLCASSHQSGQSPLHFGNGTRLTVT.

The J gene is TRBJ1-1, the V gene TRBV30; D uncertain. CDR3 length: 14 residues. V lost 2 bases and J lost 6, with 16 bases in between. Germline loops: CDR1 GTSNPN, CDR2 SVGIG (reference sequence). CDR3 amino acids: CAWSLGIRRAEAFF. The CDR3 bases are TGTGCCTGGAGTCTGGGGATTAGAAGGGCTGAAGCTTTCTTT.

The chain recombines TRBV10-2 with TRBJ2-3; 8 positions match TRBD2. V was clipped by 8 bases and J by 6 bases; unmatched bases: 13. Germline CDR1 reads WSHSY; CDR2 reads SAAADI. The CDR3 runs 15 residues. CDR3 loop: CASGGTSGSVDTQYF. In DNA, the CDR3 is TGCGCCAGCGGGGGGACGAGCGGGAGTGTGGATACGCAGTATTTT.

The chain combines TRBV29-1 with TRBJ2-2; 9 nucleotides align to TRBD1. The CDR3 totals 15 residues. With 4 bases clipped from V and 4 bases from J, the junction kept 7 bases outside the gene matches. Germline V lookup: CDR1 SQVTM, CDR2 ANQGSEA. The CDR3 reads CSVAGTGIATGELFF. CDR3 in DNA: TGCAGCGTTGCCGGGACAGGGATTGCCACCGGGGAGCTGTTTTTT.

This chain connects TRBV11-3 to TRBJ2-2, with 9 positions matching TRBD1. Trimming took 6 bases from V and 5 from J; bases not matched to a gene: 10. This CDR3 contains 16 residues. Per the germline V gene, CDR1 is SGHNT and CDR2 is YENEEA. The CDR3 DNA is TGTGCCAGCAGGCCCTTTGGACAGGGGAATACCGGGGAGCTGTTTTTT. Translated, it gives CASRPFGQGNTGELFF.

The genes are TRBV29-1 and TRBJ2-5, with a weak D call TRBD1 (8 bases). The V gene lost 7 bases and the J gene lost 2 bases, with 11 bases spanning the gap. CDR1 and CDR2 (germline): SQVTM, ANQGSEA. This CDR3 is built from 12 residues. The CDR3 bases are TGCAGCGCACAGGGGGGGCAAGAGACCCAGTACTTC. It encodes CSAQGGQETQYF.

The rearrangement joins TRBV15 to TRBJ2-4; no clear D. Between the trimmed V and J ends, which lost 2 bases and 8 bases, there was a span of 16 bases. From germline, CDR1 is LNHNV and CDR2 YYDKDF (reference sequence). The CDR3 has 15 residues. The CDR3 coding sequence is TGTGCCACCAGCAGAAGAGGAGCTAGTAGGGACATTCAGTACTTC. Translated: CATSRRGASRDIQYF.

The chain combines TRBV5-6 with TRBJ1-2; D unresolved. Germline V lookup: CDR1 SGHDT, CDR2 YYEEEE. Trimming took 0 bases from V and 4 from J, leaving 13 bases between them. This CDR3 comprises 15 residues. CDR3 loop: CASSLASTKGYGYTF. The CDR3, as DNA: TGTGCCAGCAGCTTGGCCTCCACGAAAGGCTATGGCTACACCTTC.

V usage is TRBV7-7 and J usage is TRBJ2-3, with D perhaps matching TRBD1 or TRBD2 (5 bases each). With 1 base removed from V and 3 bases from J, the gap between germline ends came to 14 bases. CDR3 length: 16 residues. Germline loops: CDR1 SSHAT, CDR2 FNYEAQ (reference sequence). The CDR3 protein is CASSLGVGTGTDTQYF. The CDR3 coding sequence is TGTGCCAGCAGCTTAGGTGTAGGGACGGGAACAGATACGCAGTATTTT.

The rearrangement uses TRBV21-1 and TRBJ2-5; TRBD2, the table's D call, lacks a check against the DNA. TRBV21-1 is shown as a pseudogene. This CDR3 has 21 amino acids. The DNA of the CDR3 is TGTGCCAGCAGCAAAAAGGAGGGTGGTAGCGGGAACCTAATCCTTCAAGAGACCCAGTACTTC. Its translation: CASSKKEGGSGNLILQETQYF.

V gene TRBV18 combines with J gene TRBJ1-5; D uncertain. Trimming shortened V by 1 base and J by 7 bases, and 8 bases separated the two germline ends. Germline V gene data show CDR1 as KGHSH and CDR2 as LQKENI. This CDR3 spans 13 amino acids. CDR3 in DNA: TGTGCCAGCTCACCACAGAACGGGCAGCCCCAGCATTTT. Translation gives CASSPQNGQPQHF.

The chain couples TRBV5-5 to TRBJ1-1, with D hard to call. From germline, CDR1 is SGHKS and CDR2 YYEKEE (reference sequence). Trimming stripped 1 base from V and 2 bases from J, with 6 bases between. The CDR3 consists of 13 residues. The CDR3 loop reads CASSLLTNTEAFF. In DNA form, the CDR3 reads TGTGCCAGCAGCTTGTTAACAAACACTGAAGCTTTCTTT.

The chain carries TRBV19 and TRBJ2-1, with D possibly matching TRBD2 (6 bases). Trimming removed 6 bases from V and 7 bases from J, with 19 bases in between. Germline CDR1 reads LNHDA; CDR2 reads SQIVND (reference sequence). The CDR3 length is 15 residues. The CDR3 sequence is CASRLASPGENEQFF. For the CDR3, the DNA is TGTGCCAGTAGGCTAGCGTCTCCGGGGGAGAATGAGCAGTTCTTC.

The rearrangement links TRBV7-9 to TRBJ1-4; D unresolved. Germline V gene lookup returns CDR1 SEHNR and CDR2 FQNEAQ (reference sequence). V shed 2 bases and J shed 0 bases, with 16 bases lying between them. This CDR3 contains 18 residues. The CDR3 is CASSLPDFNLATNEKLFF. CDR3 coding DNA: TGTGCCAGCAGCTTACCCGATTTTAATCTTGCAACTAATGAAAAACTGTTTTTT. The variable domain in full, completed from reference TRBV7-9 and TRBJ1-4, reads DTGVSQNPRHKITKRGQNVTFRCDPISEHNRLYWYRQTLGQGPEFLTYFQNEAQLEKSRLLSDRFSAERPKGSFSTLEIQRTEQGDSAMYLCASSLPDFNLATNEKLFFGSGTQLSVL.

This chain links TRBV30 with TRBJ2-1; 7 positions agree with TRBD1. Germline trimming cut 3 bases from V and 3 bases from J; bases unmatched to any gene: 8. This CDR3 has 15 residues. Per germline, CDR1 GTSNPN and CDR2 SVGIG (reference sequence). The CDR3 sequence: CAWRGPRGNYNEQFF. The CDR3, as DNA: TGTGCCTGGAGAGGGCCCAGGGGGAACTACAATGAGCAGTTCTTC.

V gene TRBV5-4 combines with J gene TRBJ1-1, with 7 bases that match TRBD1. CDR3 length: 16 amino acids. Trimming removed 0 bases from V and 4 bases from J; junction bases left unmatched: 9. Germline CDR1 and CDR2: SGHNT and YYREEE (reference sequence). CDR3 residues: CASSLGAGGRTTEAFF. In DNA, the CDR3 is TGTGCCAGCAGCTTGGGGGCAGGGGGAAGGACCACTGAAGCTTTCTTT.

The CDR3 DNA reads as TGCGCCAGCAGCCAAGGAACCGACAGGGTCGGATACTATGGCTACACCTTC. Its protein product is CASSQGTDRVGYYGYTF. The gene calls are TRBV4-3 and TRBJ1-2; 7 positions agree with TRBD1. Germline lookup yields CDR1 LGHNA and CDR2 YSLEER. V was pared by 1 base and J by 3 bases, with 11 bases of the junction left unmatched. The CDR3 runs to 17 residues.

By proportion, this clone is medium-sized (0.01 to 0.1%). V usage is TRBV7-6 and J usage is TRBJ2-1; 13 bases are a match to TRBD2. From germline, CDR1 is SGHVS and CDR2 FNYEAQ. The CDR3 loop spans 14 amino acids. V lost 8 bases and J lost 4; bases outside the gene matches: 2. The CDR3 sequence: CASGLAGVYNEQFF. The CDR3 DNA sequence: TGTGCCAGCGGACTAGCGGGAGTATACAATGAGCAGTTCTTC.

This clone was picked up a small number of times. This chain links TRBV2 with TRBJ1-2; D possibly corresponds to TRBD1 (5 bases). Per germline, CDR1 SNHLY and CDR2 FYNNEI. The CDR3 extends over 14 amino acids. The V end was cut by 4 bases, the J end by 2 bases, with 11 bases between. The CDR3 loop reads CASSAQGGNYGYTF. In nucleotides, the CDR3 is TGTGCCAGCAGTGCGCAGGGAGGAAACTATGGCTACACCTTC.

The gene calls are TRBV7-7 and TRBJ2-3; maybe TRBD1 (6 bases). The germline V and J ends were trimmed by 2 bases and 5 bases, with 8 bases remaining between them. The CDR3 length is 13 residues. Germline V lookup: CDR1 SSHAT, CDR2 FNYEAQ (reference sequence). The CDR3, as DNA: TGTGCCAGCAGCTTAACAGGGTTAGATACGCAGTATTTT. Its translation is CASSLTGLDTQYF.

The V and J genes are TRBV6-5 and TRBJ1-2; D is perhaps TRBD1 (6 bases). The CDR3 loop spans 15 amino acids. Trimming stripped 2 bases from V and 6 bases from J, with 16 bases between. From germline, CDR1 is MNHEY and CDR2 SVGAGI. CDR3 sequence reads: CASSYRGTGADGYTF. CDR3 in DNA: TGTGCCAGCAGTTACCGTGGTACGGGGGCTGATGGCTACACCTTC.

The genes are TRBV5-1 and TRBJ2-2, with 8 bases aligning to TRBD1. The CDR3 loop spans 16 amino acids. With V trimmed by 5 bases and J by 1 base, 7 bases remained unmatched. Germline CDR1 SGHRS, CDR2 YFSETQ. The CDR3 here is CASRMMGQENTGELFF. The CDR3 DNA reads as TGCGCCAGCAGGATGATGGGACAGGAGAACACCGGGGAGCTGTTTTTT. Supplemented by reference TRBV5-1 and TRBJ2-2, the full variable domain reads KAGVTQTPRYLIKTRGQQVTLSCSPISGHRSVSWYQQTPGQGLQFLFEYFSETQRNKGNFPGRFSGRQFSNSRSEMNVSTLELGDSALYLCASRMMGQENTGELFFGEGSRLTVL.

This clone was counted once. This rearrangement joins TRBV7-2 to TRBJ2-7, with 14 positions matching TRBD2. The V and J ends lost 5 bases and 4 bases, in that order; junction bases with no gene match: 7. The CDR3 has 16 residues. Germline lookup yields CDR1 SGHTA and CDR2 FQGNSA. CDR3 coding DNA: TGTGCCAGCAGCACCGGGACTAGCGGGAGTATTTACGAGCAGTACTTC. Translation gives CASSTGTSGSIYEQYF. The full variable domain, with the rest looked up from reference TRBV7-2 and TRBJ2-7, is GAGVSQSPSNKVTEKGKDVELRCDPISGHTALYWYRQSLGQGLEFLIYFQGNSAPDKSGLPSDRFSAERTGGSVSTLTIQRTQQEDSAVYLCASSTGTSGSIYEQYFGPGTRLTVT.